This T cell receptor beta chain was obtained from a study of blood T cell repertoires in COVID-19. About the research overall: PBMCs, B-cell-depleted T cells, or T cells provided the cDNA or gDNA that made up the material.

Produced via immunoSEQ multiplex PCR; TCRdb's table is partial and in-frame only. The sample carries around 170,000 clones, about 80% recorded once. The V end was cut by 1 base, the J end by 5 bases, with 15 bases between. This CDR3 comprises 15 residues. The germline CDR1 and CDR2 sequences are MNHEY and SVGEGT. This clone is a singleton in its sample. The chain links TRBV6-2 or TRBV6-3 to TRBJ2-7, with D tentatively TRBD2 (6 bases). Sequenced sample: peripheral blood. The TCR was taken from a man aged 30 to 45 with active or convalescent COVID-19. CDR3 protein: CASSYFAGSLDEQYF. The CDR3, as DNA: TGTGCCAGCAGTTACTTTGCGGGAAGTCTCGACGAGCAGTACTTC.